This TCR beta chain derives from a study of blood T cell repertoires in COVID-19 (dated by TCRdb to 2020 to 2021). Concerning the study at large: Samples covering the acute and convalescent phases of COVID-19 were provided by collaborators in the United States, Italy and Spain. A de-identified subject ID, COVID-19 status, age in years and sex were almost always included in the sample metadata. The samples were drawn from the first 160 participants of the ongoing ImmuneRACE study and from 950 to 1,500 subjects provided by 6 global collaborators. A freely available public database, intended as a resource for researchers studying the immune response to SARS-CoV-2, is where the repertoires were released. The material from the prospective study consisted of cDNA or gDNA derived from T cells, B-cell-depleted T cells, or PBMCs. Where HLA class I and class II types were available, the types were taken from metadata supplied by the sample provider, not from assay-based typing. The dataset comprised deeply sampled blood TCRbeta repertoires from subjects exposed to, actively infected with, or recovered from COVID-19. Paper-wide results and their limitations: The amount of clinical and demographic metadata varied by source and participant and was provided uncurated.

Concerning this clone: Its antigen is not yet known. There are no base qualities to consult, and no much larger clone falls within one base.

Trimming leaves V shorter by 6 bases and J shorter by 7 bases, with the junction holding 9 bases beyond the gene matches. From the cysteine through the phenylalanine, the CDR3 covers 15 amino acids. Only the CDR3 part of the read is kept: 45 bases, read in frame from the first base. CDR1 is given as LNHNV and CDR2 as YYDKDF, both from the germline V gene (reference sequence). TCRbeta CDR3 regions were amplified from genomic DNA using the immunoSEQ Assay, a bias-controlled multiplex PCR. The published analysis was carried out like this. Within the assay, amplification of reference gene primers was used to estimate how many nucleated cells each sample contained. To quantify the absolute abundance of each unique TCRbeta CDR3 rearrangement, sequence reads were collapsed and filtered. For each sample, productive Simpson clonality was calculated as the square root of Simpson's diversity index over productive rearrangements. Imported from immuneACCESS, the table was reduced by TCRdb to in-frame sequences with V and J called. These copies leave out some clones; in studies compared against another copy, an unresolved V gene accounts for under half, and the cause of the remainder is not known. That table supplies the V and J calls and clone size; D and trimming were determined from the DNA. The sample includes approximately 98,000 clones, with 70% to 90% observed a single time. The ten largest clonotypes hold around 4.4% of the sample.

Collaborating institutions collected whole blood in K2EDTA tubes following their own protocols. For TCRbeta analysis, collaborator samples were shipped as frozen whole blood, as isolated PBMCs, or as DNA extracted from either sample type. The sequence links TRBV15 to TRBJ2-2; TRBD1 lines up with 9 middle nucleotides. The sequenced material came from peripheral blood. The receptor was derived from a man in his sixties with acute or convalescent COVID-19. The CDR3: CATRAGTGSFGELFF. The sequence in DNA is TGTGCCACCAGGGCCGGGACAGGGTCTTTCGGGGAGCTGTTTTTT.